This T cell receptor (beta chain) was identified during a study of T cell responses to AZD1222 COVID-19 vaccine. The data were produced by immunoSEQ multiplex PCR, yet TCRdb's version contains in-frame clones alone and is incomplete. The sample holds under 200,000 clones, roughly 90% seen once. The V segment lost 3 bases and the J segment 6 bases; nucleotides outside the gene matches: 10. The CDR3 contains 17 residues. Germline V gene sequence: CDR1 SGDLS, CDR2 YYNGEE. The receptor was derived from an adult in good health. Sequenced here: peripheral blood, sampled on day 0 of AZD1222 vaccination. The chain combines TRBV9 with TRBJ2-1; 12 bases align to TRBD1. CDR3 DNA: TGTGCCAGCAGCGACAGAGGGGACAGGGGGCCCGGCAATGAGCAGTTCTTC. It specifies CASSDRGDRGPGNEQFF.